The text below deals with one TCR beta chain. These data originate in a study of blood T cell repertoires in COVID-19. As for the study in general: Material from acute and convalescent COVID-19 was sourced from the United States, Italy and Spain. PBMCs, B-cell-depleted T cells, or T cells were the source of the cDNA or gDNA that made up the material.

Seattle patients were enrolled during active infection and followed longitudinally. Authors' processing steps: Amplification of reference gene primers provided the estimated nucleated cell counts. Here immunoSEQ multiplex PCR was the method, and the copy in TCRdb shows in-frame clones only, minus some. V and J calls and clone size are copied from that table; D and trimming were computed from the DNA. The table lists about 500,000 clones, around nine tenths of them singletons. CDR1 LNHDA and CDR2 SQIVND come from the germline V gene (reference sequence). This CDR3 region has 16 residues. V was clipped by 1 base and J by 8 bases, with 17 bases between them.

The chain recombines TRBV19 with TRBJ1-4; D call uncertain. The receptor's source is a woman in her fifties or sixties with COVID-19, enrolled during active disease. Material for sequencing was peripheral blood. The chain's CDR3 is CASSIVPEGLEEKLFF. The CDR3 nucleotides read TGTGCCAGTAGTATAGTCCCAGAGGGTTTGGAGGAAAAACTGTTTTTT.